This TCR beta chain derives from a study of OX40 agonist ivuxolimab in advanced cancers. About the research overall: Antecedent anti-PD-1, anti-PD-L1 or anti-CTLA-4 therapy was permissible, with about 39% having received some.

Anyone with autoimmune disease history or systemic immunosuppression was excluded. The V gene's germline CDR1 is MGHRA and CDR2 YSYEKL. V gave up 1 base and J gave up 0 bases; unmatched junction bases: 5. The CDR3 covers 17 residues. This clone was seen just once. Assay used: immunoSEQ multiplex PCR; TCRdb lists only in-frame clones, some missing. Here the sample spans approximately 48,000 clones, more than 75% being singletons. Specimen: CD4+ or CD8+ T cells sorted from blood, collected in a trial of the OX40 agonist ivuxolimab. This clonotype was obtained from an adult with an advanced solid tumor such as melanoma, head and neck, liver or kidney cancer. This sequence joins TRBV4-1 and TRBJ1-3; 8 nucleotides line up with TRBD1. CDR3: CASSQGGTGGSGNTIYF. The CDR3 nucleotides read TGCGCCAGCAGCCAAGGGGGAACAGGGGGCTCTGGAAACACCATATATTTT.